These T cell receptor beta chains were read from a single sample in a study of cytomegalovirus exposure and HLA in healthy donors. The assay was immunoSEQ multiplex PCR, and TCRdb's table has in-frame clones only and misses some. The sample has almost 75,000 clones, around four fifths seen once. The specimen sequenced was PBMCs. The receptors stem from a man aged 30 to 45 in good health and CMV-seronegative. Both conserved end residues are part of each CDR3. Fields, in order: V gene, clone size, J gene, D gene, CDR3 protein, CDR3 DNA. D genes are given only for firm matches. For some rows the clone size is stated as once, few or many, or as a class when expanded; others skip it.

v_call: TRBV27; clone_size: .; j_call: TRBJ2-5; d_call: TRBD1; cdr3_aa: CASSTSGTGGQETQYF; cdr3_nt: TGTGCCAGCAGTACCTCCGGGACAGGGGGTCAAGAGACCCAGTACTTC
v_call: TRBV5-6; clone_size: .; j_call: TRBJ2-5; d_call: TRBD1; cdr3_aa: CASSLTGTGRETQYF; cdr3_nt: TGTGCCAGCAGCTTGACCGGGACAGGGAGAGAGACCCAGTACTTC
v_call: TRBV7-3; clone_size: .; j_call: TRBJ2-4; d_call: TRBD1; cdr3_aa: CASSYPNRGIQYF; cdr3_nt: TGTGCCAGCAGCTACCCAAACAGGGGGATTCAGTACTTC
v_call: TRBV4-1; clone_size: .; j_call: TRBJ1-1; d_call: TRBD1; cdr3_aa: CASSSPTGEWAFF; cdr3_nt: TGCGCCAGCAGCTCCCCGACAGGGGAGTGGGCTTTCTTT
v_call: TRBV30; clone_size: .; j_call: TRBJ2-7; d_call: .; cdr3_aa: CAWTRTNYEQYF; cdr3_nt: TGTGCCTGGACCAGAACCAACTACGAGCAGTACTTC
v_call: TRBV4-2; clone_size: .; j_call: TRBJ2-5; d_call: TRBD2; cdr3_aa: CASSQDRGGGRETQYF; cdr3_nt: TGTGCCAGCAGCCAAGATCGAGGCGGGGGAAGAGAGACCCAGTACTTC
v_call: TRBV7-2; clone_size: .; j_call: TRBJ2-5; d_call: .; cdr3_aa: CASSLDPGIIETQYF; cdr3_nt: TGTGCCAGCAGCTTAGACCCAGGGATCATAGAGACCCAGTACTTC
v_call: TRBV7-7; clone_size: .; j_call: TRBJ2-5; d_call: .; cdr3_aa: CASSLGGAGPQETQYF; cdr3_nt: TGTGCTAGCAGCTTAGGGGGTGCGGGGCCCCAAGAGACCCAGTACTTC
v_call: TRBV7-3; clone_size: .; j_call: TRBJ1-1; d_call: .; cdr3_aa: CASSLNPGGTEAFF; cdr3_nt: TGTGCCAGCAGCTTAAACCCGGGGGGAACTGAAGCTTTCTTT
v_call: TRBV7-2; clone_size: .; j_call: TRBJ1-6; d_call: .; cdr3_aa: CASSFFSGESPLHF; cdr3_nt: TGTGCCAGCAGTTTTTTCTCAGGGGAATCACCCCTCCACTTT
v_call: TRBV4-2; clone_size: .; j_call: TRBJ2-7; d_call: TRBD2; cdr3_aa: CASSQDTSGGGEQYF; cdr3_nt: TGTGCCAGCAGCCAAGATACTAGCGGGGGGGGCGAGCAGTACTTC
v_call: TRBV5-1; clone_size: .; j_call: TRBJ2-2; d_call: TRBD1; cdr3_aa: CASSLGTGRIGELFF; cdr3_nt: TGCGCCAGCAGCTTGGGGACAGGGCGAATCGGGGAGCTGTTTTTT
v_call: TRBV7-2; clone_size: .; j_call: TRBJ2-7; d_call: .; cdr3_aa: CASTPGRGKLYEQYF; cdr3_nt: TGTGCCAGCACCCCCGGACGGGGAAAGCTCTACGAGCAGTACTTC
v_call: TRBV27; clone_size: .; j_call: TRBJ2-3; d_call: TRBD1; cdr3_aa: CASSMDRPDTQYF; cdr3_nt: TGTGCCAGCAGTATGGACAGGCCAGATACGCAGTATTTT
v_call: TRBV28; clone_size: .; j_call: TRBJ1-2; d_call: .; cdr3_aa: CASSFRRPNYGYTF; cdr3_nt: TGTGCCAGCAGTTTTAGGAGGCCAAACTATGGCTACACCTTC
v_call: TRBV29-1; clone_size: .; j_call: TRBJ2-7; d_call: .; cdr3_aa: CSGRTGFDEQYF; cdr3_nt: TGCAGCGGCCGAACAGGGTTCGACGAGCAGTACTTC
v_call: TRBV7-9; clone_size: once; j_call: TRBJ2-3; d_call: .; cdr3_aa: CASSYRDTDTQYF; cdr3_nt: TGTGCCAGCAGCTACCGGGACACAGATACGCAGTATTTT
v_call: TRBV19; clone_size: .; j_call: TRBJ2-1; d_call: TRBD2; cdr3_aa: CASSEAGGEQFF; cdr3_nt: TGTGCCAGTAGTGAGGCGGGGGGTGAGCAGTTCTTC
v_call: TRBV4-1; clone_size: .; j_call: TRBJ1-6; d_call: .; cdr3_aa: CASSQKPSSSYNSPLHF; cdr3_nt: TGCGCCAGCAGCCAAAAGCCTAGCAGCTCCTATAATTCACCCCTCCACTTT
v_call: TRBV5-1; clone_size: .; j_call: TRBJ2-2; d_call: .; cdr3_aa: CASSLAVGSGELFF; cdr3_nt: TGCGCCAGCAGCTTGGCCGTTGGCTCCGGGGAGCTGTTTTTT
v_call: TRBV11-1; clone_size: .; j_call: TRBJ2-7; d_call: TRBD1; cdr3_aa: CASSFAIGTVSYEQYF; cdr3_nt: TGTGCCAGCAGCTTCGCCATCGGGACAGTCTCCTACGAGCAGTACTTC
v_call: TRBV5-6; clone_size: .; j_call: TRBJ2-5; d_call: .; cdr3_aa: CASSSQGGRVLGETQYF; cdr3_nt: TGTGCCAGCAGCTCCCAGGGGGGCAGGGTTCTAGGGGAGACCCAGTACTTC
v_call: TRBV28; clone_size: .; j_call: TRBJ1-6; d_call: .; cdr3_aa: CASRVGAGPNSPLHF; cdr3_nt: TGTGCCAGCAGGGTCGGTGCAGGCCCGAATTCACCCCTCCACTTT
v_call: TRBV4-1; clone_size: once; j_call: TRBJ2-4; d_call: TRBD2; cdr3_aa: CASSPQRGVDIQYF; cdr3_nt: TGCGCCAGCAGCCCCCAACGGGGGGTCGACATTCAGTACTTC
v_call: TRBV7-3; clone_size: .; j_call: TRBJ2-1; d_call: .; cdr3_aa: CASSLLSLTLAYNEQFF; cdr3_nt: TGTGCCAGCAGCTTATTAAGCCTCACCCTAGCCTACAATGAGCAGTTCTTC
v_call: TRBV4-1; clone_size: few; j_call: TRBJ1-6; d_call: TRBD1; cdr3_aa: CASSKLRGQQNSPLHF; cdr3_nt: TGCGCCAGCAGCAAGTTAAGGGGACAGCAGAATTCACCCCTCCACTTT
v_call: TRBV5-1; clone_size: .; j_call: TRBJ2-3; d_call: .; cdr3_aa: CASTRSGDTQYF; cdr3_nt: TGCGCCAGCACCCGGTCAGGGGATACGCAGTATTTT
v_call: TRBV29-1; clone_size: .; j_call: TRBJ2-3; d_call: TRBD2; cdr3_aa: CSVGAGGGGTDTQYF; cdr3_nt: TGCAGCGTGGGAGCGGGGGGCGGGGGCACAGATACGCAGTATTTT
v_call: TRBV2; clone_size: .; j_call: TRBJ2-1; d_call: .; cdr3_aa: CASSPGLSYNEQFF; cdr3_nt: TGTGCCAGCAGCCCGGGACTGTCCTACAATGAGCAGTTCTTC
v_call: TRBV6-5; clone_size: .; j_call: TRBJ1-5; d_call: .; cdr3_aa: CASSTNGLLEQPQHF; cdr3_nt: TGTGCCAGCAGTACCAACGGACTATTGGAGCAGCCCCAGCATTTT
v_call: TRBV5-6; clone_size: .; j_call: TRBJ1-1; d_call: .; cdr3_aa: CASSRFPAGGDTEAFF; cdr3_nt: TGTGCCAGCAGCCGATTTCCGGCCGGGGGAGACACTGAAGCTTTCTTT
v_call: TRBV4-1; clone_size: few; j_call: TRBJ2-1; d_call: .; cdr3_aa: CASSQLGNYEQFF; cdr3_nt: TGCGCCAGCAGCCAACTCGGGAACTATGAGCAGTTCTTC
v_call: TRBV29-1; clone_size: .; j_call: TRBJ2-3; d_call: .; cdr3_aa: CSAGLARVRVTSDTQYF; cdr3_nt: TGCAGCGCTGGACTTGCCCGAGTTCGCGTAACCTCGGATACGCAGTATTTT
v_call: TRBV7-3; clone_size: .; j_call: TRBJ2-1; d_call: TRBD1; cdr3_aa: CASSPRTGSGKQFF; cdr3_nt: TGTGCCAGCAGCCCTAGGACAGGGAGCGGTAAGCAGTTCTTC
v_call: TRBV19; clone_size: .; j_call: TRBJ1-2; d_call: TRBD1; cdr3_aa: CASSLTPGRTGYGYTF; cdr3_nt: TGTGCCAGTAGTTTAACGCCGGGACGGACAGGCTATGGCTACACCTTC